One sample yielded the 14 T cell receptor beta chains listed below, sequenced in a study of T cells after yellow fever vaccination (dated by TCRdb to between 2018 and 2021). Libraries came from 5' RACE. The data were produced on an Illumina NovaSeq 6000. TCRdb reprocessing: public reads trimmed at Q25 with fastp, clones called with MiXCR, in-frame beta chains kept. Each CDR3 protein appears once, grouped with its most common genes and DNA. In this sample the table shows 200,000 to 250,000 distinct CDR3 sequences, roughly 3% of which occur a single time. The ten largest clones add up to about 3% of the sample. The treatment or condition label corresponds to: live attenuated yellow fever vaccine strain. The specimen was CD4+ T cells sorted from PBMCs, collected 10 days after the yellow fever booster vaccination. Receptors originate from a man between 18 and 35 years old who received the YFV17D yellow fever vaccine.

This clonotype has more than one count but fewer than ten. The CDR3: CASTRKRGVSTDTQYF. Here the CDR3 DNA reads TGTGCCAGCACCCGGAAGCGGGGCGTCAGCACAGATACGCAGTATTTT. This chain connects TRBV7-2 to TRBJ2-3; TRBD2 agrees at 7 bases. The germline V gene has CDR1 SGHTA and CDR2 FQGNSA. CDR3 size: 16 residues. Trimming at V came to 7 bases and at J to 0 bases, leaving 10 bases not matched to a gene. Drawing the rest from reference TRBV7-2 and TRBJ2-3, the complete variable domain is GAGVSQSPSNKVTEKGKDVELRCDPISGHTALYWYRQSLGQGLEFLIYFQGNSAPDKSGLPSDRFSAERTGGSVSTLTIQRTQQEDSAVYLCASTRKRGVSTDTQYFGPGTRLTVL.

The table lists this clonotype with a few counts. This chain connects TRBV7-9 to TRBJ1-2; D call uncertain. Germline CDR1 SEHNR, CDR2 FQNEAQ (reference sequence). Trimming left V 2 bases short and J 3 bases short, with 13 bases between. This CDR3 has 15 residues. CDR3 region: CASSLPLLLDYGYTF. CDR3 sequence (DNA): TGTGCCAGCAGCTTACCGTTGCTTCTTGACTATGGCTACACCTTC. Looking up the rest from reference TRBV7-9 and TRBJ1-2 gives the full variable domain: DTGVSQNPRHKITKRGQNVTFRCDPISEHNRLYWYRQTLGQGPEFLTYFQNEAQLEKSRLLSDRFSAERPKGSFSTLEIQRTEQGDSAMYLCASSLPLLLDYGYTFGSGTRLTVV.

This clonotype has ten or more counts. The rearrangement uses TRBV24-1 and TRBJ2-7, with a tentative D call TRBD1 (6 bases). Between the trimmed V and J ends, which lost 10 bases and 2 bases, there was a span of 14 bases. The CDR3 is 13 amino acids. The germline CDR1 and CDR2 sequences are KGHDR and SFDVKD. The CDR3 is CATFRDIAYEQYV. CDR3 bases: TGTGCCACTTTCCGGGACATAGCCTACGAGCAGTACGTC.

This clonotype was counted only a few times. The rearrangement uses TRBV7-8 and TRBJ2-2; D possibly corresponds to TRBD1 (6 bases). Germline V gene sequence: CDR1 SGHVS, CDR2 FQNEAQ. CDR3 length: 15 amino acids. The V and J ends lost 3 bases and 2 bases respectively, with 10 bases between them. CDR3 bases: TGTGCCAGCAGCTTGTGGGACACCAACACCGGGGAGCTGTTTTTT. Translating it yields CASSLWDTNTGELFF.

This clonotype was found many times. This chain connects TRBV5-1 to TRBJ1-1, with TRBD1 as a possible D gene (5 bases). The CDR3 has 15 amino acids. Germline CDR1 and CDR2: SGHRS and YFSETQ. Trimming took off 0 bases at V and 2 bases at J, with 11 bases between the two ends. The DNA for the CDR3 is TGCGCCAGCAGCTTGGTTGGGACTCAAAACACTGAAGCTTTCTTT. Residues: CASSLVGTQNTEAFF.

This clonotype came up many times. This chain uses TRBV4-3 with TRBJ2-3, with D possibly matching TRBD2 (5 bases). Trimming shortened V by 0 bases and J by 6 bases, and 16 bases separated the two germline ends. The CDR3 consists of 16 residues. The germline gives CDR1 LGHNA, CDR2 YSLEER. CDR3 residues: CASSQDLSVGSDTQYF. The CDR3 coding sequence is TGCGCCAGCAGCCAAGATCTATCCGTTGGGAGTGATACGCAGTATTTT.

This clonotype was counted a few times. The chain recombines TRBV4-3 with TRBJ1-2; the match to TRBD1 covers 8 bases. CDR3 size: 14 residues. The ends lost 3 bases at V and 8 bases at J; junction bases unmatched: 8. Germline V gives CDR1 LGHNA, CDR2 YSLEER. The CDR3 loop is CASSQTGAVYGYTF. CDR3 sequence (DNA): TGCGCCAGCAGCCAGACAGGGGCCGTCTACGGCTACACCTTC.

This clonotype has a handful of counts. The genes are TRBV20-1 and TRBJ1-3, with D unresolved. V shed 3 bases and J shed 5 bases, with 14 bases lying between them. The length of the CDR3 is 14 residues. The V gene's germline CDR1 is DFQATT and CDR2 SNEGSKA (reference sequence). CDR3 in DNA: TGCAGTGCTAGGGGCCGGGGTGGAAGAAACACCATATATTTT. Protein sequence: CSARGRGGRNTIYF.

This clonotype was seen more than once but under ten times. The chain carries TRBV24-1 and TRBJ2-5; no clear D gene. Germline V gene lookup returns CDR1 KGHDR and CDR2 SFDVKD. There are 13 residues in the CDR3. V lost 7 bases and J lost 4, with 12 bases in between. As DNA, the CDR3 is TGTGCCACCAGCGCATGGGCCGGAGAGACCCAGTACTTC. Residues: CATSAWAGETQYF.

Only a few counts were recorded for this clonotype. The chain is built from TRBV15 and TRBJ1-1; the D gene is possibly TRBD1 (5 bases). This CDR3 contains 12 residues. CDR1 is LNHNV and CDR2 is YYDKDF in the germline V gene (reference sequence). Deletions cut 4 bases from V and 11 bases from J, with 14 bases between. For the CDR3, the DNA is TGTGCCACCAGCACTTTTGCGGGGCAGGCTTTCTTT. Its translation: CATSTFAGQAFF.

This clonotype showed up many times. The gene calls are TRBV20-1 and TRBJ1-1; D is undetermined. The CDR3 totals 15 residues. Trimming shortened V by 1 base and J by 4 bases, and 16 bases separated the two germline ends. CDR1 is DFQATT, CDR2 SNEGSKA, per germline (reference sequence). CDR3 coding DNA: TGCAGTGCTAGAGCGATAGCAGCGGGGTTCACTGAAGCTTTCTTT. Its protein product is CSARAIAAGFTEAFF.

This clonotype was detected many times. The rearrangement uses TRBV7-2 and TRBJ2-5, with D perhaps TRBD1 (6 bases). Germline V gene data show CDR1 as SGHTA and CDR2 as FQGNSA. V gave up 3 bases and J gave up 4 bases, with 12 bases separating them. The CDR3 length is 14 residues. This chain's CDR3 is CASSFNRAPETQYF. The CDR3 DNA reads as TGTGCCAGCAGCTTTAACAGGGCCCCAGAGACCCAGTACTTC.

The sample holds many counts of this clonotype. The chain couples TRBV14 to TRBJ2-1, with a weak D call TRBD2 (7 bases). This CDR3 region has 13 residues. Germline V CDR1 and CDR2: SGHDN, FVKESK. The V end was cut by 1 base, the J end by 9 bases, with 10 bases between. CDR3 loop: CASSQGGGTEQFF. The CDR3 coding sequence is TGTGCCAGCAGCCAAGGGGGGGGCACTGAGCAGTTCTTC.

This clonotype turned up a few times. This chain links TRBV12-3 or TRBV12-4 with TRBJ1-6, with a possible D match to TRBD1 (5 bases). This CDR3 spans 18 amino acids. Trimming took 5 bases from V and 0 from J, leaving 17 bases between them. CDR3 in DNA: TGTGCCAGCAGTCCATTGGGTGGGGGAGGCTCCTATAATTCACCCCTCCACTTT. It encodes CASSPLGGGGSYNSPLHF.